This TCR beta chain was captured in a study of blood T cell repertoires in COVID-19. On the study more broadly: The United States, Italy and Spain provided the acute and convalescent COVID-19 samples. T cells, B-cell-depleted T cells, or PBMCs supplied cDNA or gDNA.

Profiling relied on immunoSEQ multiplex PCR, and the TCRdb table lists in-frame clones only, not all of them. The sample holds over 15,000 clones, roughly nine tenths seen once. The CDR3 extends over 14 amino acids. The germline V gene encodes CDR1 SGHAT and CDR2 FQNNGV. V was clipped by 0 bases and J by 7 bases, with 7 bases between them. Material: peripheral blood. The rearrangement joins TRBV11-2 to TRBJ1-6; D call uncertain. This receptor was obtained from a man aged 60 to 75 with acute or convalescent COVID-19. The CDR3 is CASSLDYLNSPLHF. The CDR3 bases are TGTGCCAGCAGCTTAGATTACCTAAATTCACCCCTCCACTTT. The entire variable domain, with the rest obtained from reference TRBV11-2 and TRBJ1-6, is as follows: EAGVAQSPRYKIIEKRQSVAFWCNPISGHATLYWYQQILGQGPKLLIQFQNNGVVDDSQLPKDRFSAERLKGVDSTLKIQPAKLEDSAVYLCASSLDYLNSPLHFGNGTRLTVT.